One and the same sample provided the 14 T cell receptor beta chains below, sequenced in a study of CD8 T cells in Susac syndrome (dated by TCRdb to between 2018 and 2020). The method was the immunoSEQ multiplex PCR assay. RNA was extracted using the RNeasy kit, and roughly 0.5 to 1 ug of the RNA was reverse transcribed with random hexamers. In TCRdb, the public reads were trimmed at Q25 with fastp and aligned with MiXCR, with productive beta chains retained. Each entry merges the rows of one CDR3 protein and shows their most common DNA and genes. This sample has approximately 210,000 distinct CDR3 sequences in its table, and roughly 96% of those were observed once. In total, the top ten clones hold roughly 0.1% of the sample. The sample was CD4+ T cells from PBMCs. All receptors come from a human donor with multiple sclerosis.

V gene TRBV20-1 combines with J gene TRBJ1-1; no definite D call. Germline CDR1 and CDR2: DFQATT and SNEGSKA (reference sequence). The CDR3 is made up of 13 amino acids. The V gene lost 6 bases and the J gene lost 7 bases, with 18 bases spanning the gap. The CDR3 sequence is CSAGDWFIGEAFF. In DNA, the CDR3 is TGCAGTGCCGGCGACTGGTTCATAGGTGAAGCTTTCTTT.

The chain's CDR3 is CASSQTGGAVHGYTF. Written as DNA, the CDR3 is TGTGCCAGCAGCCAGACAGGGGGCGCGGTACATGGCTACACCTTC. This chain links TRBV7-9 with TRBJ1-2; 10 bases line up with TRBD1. Germline lookup yields CDR1 SEHNR and CDR2 FQNEAQ (reference sequence). The CDR3 spans 15 residues. V shed 5 bases, J shed 6 bases, and the junction held 9 bases outside the gene matches.

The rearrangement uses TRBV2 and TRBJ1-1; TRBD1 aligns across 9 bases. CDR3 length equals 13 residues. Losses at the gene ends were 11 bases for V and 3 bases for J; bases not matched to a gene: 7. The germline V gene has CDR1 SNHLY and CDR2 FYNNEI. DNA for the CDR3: TGTGCCGGGGGACAGGGAGGGTACACTGAAGCTTTCTTT. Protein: CAGGQGGYTEAFF.

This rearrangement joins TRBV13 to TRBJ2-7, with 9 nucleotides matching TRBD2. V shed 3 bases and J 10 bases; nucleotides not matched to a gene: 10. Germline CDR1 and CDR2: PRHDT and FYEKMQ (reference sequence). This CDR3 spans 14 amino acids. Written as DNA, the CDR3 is TGTGCCAGCAGCTTCCGGGCTAGCGGGGAGATCCAGTACTTC. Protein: CASSFRASGEIQYF.

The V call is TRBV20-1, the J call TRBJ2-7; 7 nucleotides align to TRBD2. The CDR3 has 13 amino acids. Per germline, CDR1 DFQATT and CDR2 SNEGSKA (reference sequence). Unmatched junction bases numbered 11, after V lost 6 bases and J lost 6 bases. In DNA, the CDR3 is TGCAGTGCATCTAGCGGCGCCTTAGGCGAGCAGTACTTC. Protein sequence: CSASSGALGEQYF.

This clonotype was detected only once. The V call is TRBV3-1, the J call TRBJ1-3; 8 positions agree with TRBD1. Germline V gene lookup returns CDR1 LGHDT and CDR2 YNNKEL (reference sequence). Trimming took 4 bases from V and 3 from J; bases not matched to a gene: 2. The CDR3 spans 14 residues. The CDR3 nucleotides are TGTGCCAGCAGCCTAGACAGGGGTGGAAACACCATATATTTT. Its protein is CASSLDRGGNTIYF.

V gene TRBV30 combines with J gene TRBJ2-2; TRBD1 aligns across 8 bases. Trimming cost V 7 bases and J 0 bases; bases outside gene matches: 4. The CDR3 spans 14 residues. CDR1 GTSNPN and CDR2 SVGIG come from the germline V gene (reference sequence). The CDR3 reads CAYPTGANTGELFF. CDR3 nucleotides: TGTGCCTATCCGACAGGGGCGAACACCGGGGAGCTGTTTTTT.

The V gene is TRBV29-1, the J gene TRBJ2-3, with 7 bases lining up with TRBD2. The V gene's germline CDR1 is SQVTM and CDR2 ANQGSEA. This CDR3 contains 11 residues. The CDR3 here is CRAGNTDTQYF. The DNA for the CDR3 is TGCAGAGCGGGGAACACAGATACGCAGTATTTT.

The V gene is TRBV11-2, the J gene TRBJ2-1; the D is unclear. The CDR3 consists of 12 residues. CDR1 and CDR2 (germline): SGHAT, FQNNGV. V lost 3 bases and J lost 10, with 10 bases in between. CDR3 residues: CASSFWALEQFF. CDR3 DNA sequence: TGTGCCAGCAGCTTTTGGGCTCTCGAGCAGTTCTTC.

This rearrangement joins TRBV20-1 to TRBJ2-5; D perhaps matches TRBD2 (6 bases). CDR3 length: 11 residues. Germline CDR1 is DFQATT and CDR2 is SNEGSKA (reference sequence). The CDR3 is CGAGREETQYF. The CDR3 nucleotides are TGCGGCGCGGGGCGGGAAGAGACCCAGTACTTC.

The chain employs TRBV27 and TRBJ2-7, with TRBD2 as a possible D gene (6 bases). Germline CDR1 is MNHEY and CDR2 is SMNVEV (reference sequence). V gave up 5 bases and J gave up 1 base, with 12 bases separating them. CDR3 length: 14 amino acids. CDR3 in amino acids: CASSPRGRSYEQYF. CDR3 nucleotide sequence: TGTGCCAGCAGTCCGCGTGGGAGGTCCTACGAGCAGTACTTC.

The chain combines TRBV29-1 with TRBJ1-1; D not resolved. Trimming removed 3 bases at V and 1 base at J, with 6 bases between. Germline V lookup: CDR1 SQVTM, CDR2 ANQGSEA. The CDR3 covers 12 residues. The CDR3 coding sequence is TGCAGCGTTGACCCAGGGAACACTGAAGCTTTCTTT. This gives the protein CSVDPGNTEAFF.

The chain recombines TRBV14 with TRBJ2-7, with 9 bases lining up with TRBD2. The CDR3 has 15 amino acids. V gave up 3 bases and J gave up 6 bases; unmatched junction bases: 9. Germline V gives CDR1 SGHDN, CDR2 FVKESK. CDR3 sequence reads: CASSHHLAGLAEQYF. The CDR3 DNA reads TGTGCCAGCAGCCATCACCTAGCGGGACTGGCCGAGCAGTACTTC.

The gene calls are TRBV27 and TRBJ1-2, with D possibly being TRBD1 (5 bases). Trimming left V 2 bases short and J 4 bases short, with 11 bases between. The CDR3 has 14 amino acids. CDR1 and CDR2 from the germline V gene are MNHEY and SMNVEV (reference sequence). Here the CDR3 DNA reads TGTGCCAGCAGTTTAAATGACAGAAGCTATGGCTACACCTTC. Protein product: CASSLNDRSYGYTF.